Sequencing of this T cell receptor (beta chain) was carried out in a study of blood T cell repertoires in COVID-19. Whole-study context: The United States, Italy and Spain supplied acute and convalescent COVID-19 samples.

Per the germline V gene, CDR1 is SGHNT and CDR2 is YYREEE (reference sequence). CDR3 length: 14 residues. V was clipped by 0 bases and J by 9 bases; unmatched bases: 6. Before they entered the study, exposed participants had met a COVID-19 case within 2 weeks. This table comes from immunoSEQ multiplex PCR, and its TCRdb copy is limited to in-frame clones, with some not included. This sample has around 400,000 clones, with approximately 91% found just once. The sequencing sample was made of PBMCs or T cells enriched from blood (not recorded which). V is TRBV5-4 and J is TRBJ2-1, with 7 bases lining up with TRBD2. This receptor was identified in a woman between 18 and 30 years old who had been exposed to COVID-19. The CDR3 protein is CASSLGEGVPEQFF. The CDR3 DNA reads as TGTGCCAGCAGCTTGGGGGAGGGAGTCCCTGAGCAGTTCTTC.